This entry lists 24 T cell receptor beta chains sequenced from one sample in a study of blood T cell repertoires in COVID-19. The protocol was immunoSEQ multiplex PCR, while the TCRdb copy is restricted to in-frame clones and leaves out a portion. The sample holds approximately 47,000 clones, approximately 85% seen once. Sequenced input: peripheral blood. All receptors come from a woman aged 55-70 years with acute or convalescent COVID-19.

This clone was observed once. The chain uses TRBV11-2 and TRBJ2-7; D perhaps matches TRBD1 (5 bases). The CDR3 extends over 14 amino acids. V lost 0 bases to trimming and J lost 7 bases, with 13 bases between them. Germline CDR1 and CDR2: SGHAT and FQNNGV. CDR3 sequence: CASSLDPGLGEQYF. In DNA form, the CDR3 reads TGTGCCAGCAGCTTAGACCCAGGGCTGGGGGAGCAGTACTTC.

This clone was detected once. V gene TRBV11-2 combines with J gene TRBJ2-1; 8 nucleotides agree with TRBD1. Germline CDR1 SGHAT, CDR2 FQNNGV. Germline trimming cut 7 bases from V and 9 bases from J; bases unmatched to any gene: 11. The CDR3 spans 14 residues. CDR3 nucleotides: TGTGCCAGCATCCTAGGATCAGGGGGCGGTGAGCAGTTCTTC. Translating gives CASILGSGGGEQFF. Based on the CDR3 plus reference TRBV11-2 and TRBJ2-1, the full variable domain is EAGVAQSPRYKIIEKRQSVAFWCNPISGHATLYWYQQILGQGPKLLIQFQNNGVVDDSQLPKDRFSAERLKGVDSTLKIQPAKLEDSAVYLCASILGSGGGEQFFGPGTRLTVL.

This chain joins TRBV7-2 and TRBJ1-1; possibly TRBD1 for D (5 bases). The length of the CDR3 is 15 residues. CDR1 is SGHTA, CDR2 FQGNSA, per germline. Trimming took 2 bases from V and 4 from J, leaving 14 bases between them. The CDR3 region has the DNA TGTGCCAGCAGCTTAATGGCAGGGTCGGCCACTGAAGCTTTCTTT. Translating gives CASSLMAGSATEAFF.

This clone was observed a handful of times. The sample has other DNA sequences that encode this CDR3 too. The chain joins TRBV19 to TRBJ2-7, with D unresolved. Germline loops: CDR1 LNHDA, CDR2 SQIVND (reference sequence). The CDR3 is 13 amino acids. V was trimmed by 3 bases and J by 0 bases, leaving 6 bases between them. CDR3 sequence reads: CASSMYSSYEQYF. The CDR3 DNA follows: TGTGCCAGTAGTATGTACAGCTCCTACGAGCAGTACTTC.

The rearrangement uses TRBV6-6 and TRBJ1-1; 7 positions agree with TRBD1. Germline-derived CDR1 and CDR2 are MNHNY and SVGAGI (reference sequence). The CDR3 totals 14 residues. Losses at the gene ends were 7 bases for V and 4 bases for J; bases not matched to a gene: 9. CDR3 sequence (DNA): TGTGCCAGCATAGACCGGGACAGAGGCACTGAAGCTTTCTTT. Protein sequence: CASIDRDRGTEAFF.

The V gene is TRBV9, the J gene TRBJ2-2, with TRBD1 identical over 9 bases. CDR3 length equals 16 residues. CDR1 SGDLS and CDR2 YYNGEE come from the germline V gene. The V gene end was trimmed by 4 bases and the J gene end by 6 bases; junction bases not matched to a gene: 10. The CDR3 loop is CASSQTGTGLAGELFF. The CDR3 nucleotides are TGTGCCAGCAGCCAGACCGGGACAGGGCTTGCCGGGGAGCTGTTTTTT.

The V call is TRBV7-9, the J call TRBJ2-6; possible D gene TRBD1, 6 bases. The CDR3 covers 18 residues. Trimming removed 4 bases from V and 0 bases from J, with 16 bases in between. Germline V gives CDR1 SEHNR, CDR2 FQNEAQ (reference sequence). CDR3 loop: CASSSYVGANSGANVLTF. The CDR3 DNA is TGTGCCAGCAGCTCCTATGTGGGGGCGAACTCTGGGGCCAACGTCCTGACTTTC.

This sequence joins TRBV7-9 and TRBJ2-7; D might be TRBD2 (6 bases). V lost 6 bases, J lost 0 bases, and 9 bases lay in between. The CDR3 is made up of 13 amino acids. Germline CDR1 SEHNR, CDR2 FQNEAQ (reference sequence). Written as DNA, the CDR3 is TGTGCCAGCAGAGCTAGCGCCTCCTACGAGCAGTACTTC. As protein: CASRASASYEQYF.

The chain links TRBV25-1 to TRBJ2-7; TRBD1 agrees at 11 bases. J lost 7 bases, V lost 3 bases, and 11 bases had no gene match. CDR1 MGHDK and CDR2 SYGVNS come from the germline V gene. The CDR3 has 16 amino acids. CDR3: CASSDLTPDRGHEQYF. CDR3 in DNA: TGTGCCAGCAGTGACCTGACCCCGGACAGGGGGCATGAGCAGTACTTC.

The V and J genes are TRBV7-2 and TRBJ1-4; D not resolved. This CDR3 is built from 15 residues. CDR1 is SGHTA, CDR2 FQGNSA, per germline. With 6 bases removed from V and 7 bases from J, the gap between germline ends came to 18 bases. CDR3 residues: CASSLDFGRGEKLFF. CDR3 in DNA: TGTGCCAGCAGTCTCGACTTTGGACGGGGTGAAAAACTGTTTTTT.

The genes are TRBV2 and TRBJ1-2; 11 bases are shared with TRBD1. The CDR3 is 14 residues long. From germline, CDR1 is SNHLY and CDR2 FYNNEI. After removal of 6 bases from V and 8 bases from J, the junction contained 8 bases not matched to a gene. CDR3 sequence reads: CASSRPGQGGGYTF. In nucleotides, the CDR3 is TGTGCCAGCAGCCGTCCGGGACAGGGGGGCGGCTACACCTTC. Full variable domain (outside the CDR3, taken from reference TRBV2 and TRBJ1-2): EPEVTQTPSHQVTQMGQEVILRCVPISNHLYFYWYRQILGQKVEFLVSFYNNEISEKSEIFDDQFSVERPDGSNFTLKIRSTKLEDSAMYFCASSRPGQGGGYTFGSGTRLTVV.

This chain links TRBV3-1 (or the pseudogene TRBV3-2) with TRBJ2-3; 15 bases fit TRBD2. Germline lookup yields CDR1 LGHDT and CDR2 YNNKEL (reference sequence). V shed 5 bases, J shed 6 bases, and the junction held 9 bases outside the gene matches. The CDR3 has 17 residues. Here the CDR3 DNA reads TGTGCCAGCAGCACCTGGACTAGCGGGGGGGCCGCGGATACGCAGTATTTT. Protein product: CASSTWTSGGAADTQYF.

The chain has TRBV6-5 and TRBJ1-1, with D possibly matching TRBD1 (6 bases). Per the germline V gene, CDR1 is MNHEY and CDR2 is SVGAGI. V was shortened by 5 bases and J by 4 bases, with 11 bases between the two germline ends. The CDR3 is made up of 13 amino acids. CDR3 coding DNA: TGTGCCAGCAGTCCACAGGGCGGCACTGAAGCTTTCTTT. It yields the protein CASSPQGGTEAFF.

This chain links TRBV18 with TRBJ2-7, with 8 bases fitting TRBD1. V trimming: 4 bases; J trimming: 7 bases; junction bases outside the gene matches: 3. The CDR3 runs to 12 residues. Germline V gene sequence: CDR1 KGHSH, CDR2 LQKENI. CDR3 loop: CASSLGQGEQYF. CDR3 sequence (DNA): TGTGCCAGCTCACTAGGACAGGGTGAGCAGTACTTC.

The V and J genes are TRBV11-2 and TRBJ2-1; 9 bases are shared with TRBD2. Looked up from germline, CDR1 is SGHAT and CDR2 is FQNNGV. V shed 1 base and J 10 bases; nucleotides not matched to a gene: 8. The length of the CDR3 is 15 residues. The CDR3 DNA reads TGTGCCAGCAGCTTAGTGGCGGGGGGGCCTGGAGAGCAGTTCTTC. It codes for CASSLVAGGPGEQFF. Using reference TRBV11-2 and TRBJ2-1 for the parts outside the CDR3, the full variable domain is EAGVAQSPRYKIIEKRQSVAFWCNPISGHATLYWYQQILGQGPKLLIQFQNNGVVDDSQLPKDRFSAERLKGVDSTLKIQPAKLEDSAVYLCASSLVAGGPGEQFFGPGTRLTVL.

CDR3 coding DNA: TGCAGCGTTGAAGGGGACAGGGATGAAGCTTTCTTT. It encodes CSVEGDRDEAFF. V gene TRBV29-1 combines with J gene TRBJ1-1; 9 bases are a match to TRBD1. Trimming took 1 base from V and 7 from J; bases not matched to a gene: 1. CDR3 length equals 12 residues. Germline V lookup: CDR1 SQVTM, CDR2 ANQGSEA.

This chain joins TRBV11-1 and TRBJ2-1; TRBD1 is a possible D gene (7 bases). CDR3 length: 16 residues. V lost 2 bases and J lost 1, with 12 bases in between. Germline assignment: CDR1 SGHAT and CDR2 FQDESV (reference sequence). CDR3 loop: CASSLRGRGSYNEQFF. The CDR3 coding sequence is TGTGCCAGCAGCTTAAGGGGGCGGGGTTCCTACAATGAGCAGTTCTTC.

A single count supports this clone. V and J are TRBV9 and TRBJ2-5; 7 bases line up with TRBD2. Germline CDR1 SGDLS, CDR2 YYNGEE. V shed 0 bases and J 1 base; nucleotides not matched to a gene: 6. The CDR3 length is 16 residues. The CDR3 spells CASSVGPGTTQETQYF. CDR3 bases: TGTGCCAGCAGCGTAGGCCCCGGGACTACCCAAGAGACCCAGTACTTC.

This rearrangement joins TRBV7-8 to TRBJ1-5, with TRBD1 matching over 9 bases. The V segment lost 1 base and the J segment 2 bases; nucleotides outside the gene matches: 9. The CDR3 is 18 amino acids. Germline V gene lookup returns CDR1 SGHVS and CDR2 FQNEAQ. The CDR3 DNA sequence: TGTGCCAGCAGCTTAGGGGGGGTCCGGGACAGGGGCAATCAGCCCCAGCATTTT. Protein product: CASSLGGVRDRGNQPQHF.

This clone was seen only once. V usage is TRBV11-2 and J usage is TRBJ1-2; D perhaps matches TRBD1 (6 bases). Germline V CDR1 and CDR2: SGHAT, FQNNGV. Trimming shortened V by 0 bases and J by 5 bases, and 13 bases separated the two germline ends. The CDR3 is 15 amino acids. In nucleotides, the CDR3 is TGTGCCAGCAGCTTAGAGGCAGGGGCGATTTATGGCTACACCTTC. This gives the protein CASSLEAGAIYGYTF.

This chain uses TRBV18 with TRBJ2-7; D remains ambiguous. V lost 3 bases to trimming and J lost 6 bases, with 6 bases between them. From germline, CDR1 is KGHSH and CDR2 LQKENI. The CDR3 has 11 amino acids. CDR3 region: CASSPSGEQYF. The CDR3 nucleotides read TGTGCCAGCTCACCCTCCGGCGAGCAGTACTTC.

The rearrangement links TRBV5-1 to TRBJ1-1; tentatively, D is TRBD1 (5 bases). Germline V gene lookup returns CDR1 SGHRS and CDR2 YFSETQ. This CDR3 comprises 14 residues. V lost 7 bases and J lost 2, with 15 bases in between. CDR3: CASFQGRGNTEAFF. The CDR3 DNA sequence: TGCGCCAGCTTCCAGGGTAGGGGAAACACTGAAGCTTTCTTT.

V and J are TRBV5-1 and TRBJ2-1; 7 bases align to TRBD1. Unmatched junction bases numbered 3, after V lost 0 bases and J lost 6 bases. The germline V gene encodes CDR1 SGHRS and CDR2 YFSETQ. The CDR3 covers 14 residues. The CDR3 here is CASSLVPGGNEQFF. The CDR3 bases are TGCGCCAGCAGCTTGGTTCCAGGGGGCAATGAGCAGTTCTTC.

V is TRBV5-1 and J is TRBJ2-7, with D maybe TRBD2 (6 bases). V lost 5 bases, J lost 0 bases, and 12 bases lay in between. CDR1 is SGHRS, CDR2 YFSETQ, per germline. The CDR3 is made up of 14 amino acids. CDR3 in DNA: TGCGCCAGCAGTTGGGGGGACTTCTCCTACGAGCAGTACTTC. The encoded protein is CASSWGDFSYEQYF.